This T cell receptor (beta chain) was sequenced in a study of STAT3 mutations in large granular lymphocyte leukemia. Study-wide results and limits: At least one immunodominant TCR beta clonotype appeared in every T-cell large granular lymphocyte leukemia patient.

Sequenced by immunoSEQ multiplex PCR; TCRdb stores in-frame clones only, minus some. The sample includes tens of thousands of clones, around nine tenths of them seen just once. Turning to this clone: Its antigen is undetermined.

CDR1 is GTSNPN, CDR2 SVGIG, per germline (reference sequence). The CDR3 loop spans 11 amino acids. The ends were cut back, 1 base at V and 6 bases at J, with 6 bases in the middle. The clonotype comes from a human donor with T large granular lymphocyte leukemia. Some clones in this sample may be carry-over from other donors' samples. The genes are TRBV30 and TRBJ1-2; the D gene is possibly TRBD1 (5 bases). Sequenced material: PBMCs. This CDR3 reads CAWSGGDGYTF. CDR3 nucleotides: TGTGCCTGGAGTGGGGGCGATGGCTACACCTTC.